One sample yielded the 30 T cell receptor beta chains listed below, sequenced in a study of blood T cell repertoires in COVID-19. Measured with immunoSEQ multiplex PCR; TCRdb has only the in-frame clones, and not every one. Here the sample spans fewer than 90,000 clones, 84% being singletons. Sequenced material: peripheral blood. The receptors originated from a man between 65 and 85 years old with acute or convalescent COVID-19.

The chain is built from TRBV11-2 and TRBJ2-2; D may be TRBD2 (6 bases). V lost 3 bases and J lost 3, with 17 bases in between. The CDR3 covers 17 residues. Germline CDR1 is SGHAT and CDR2 is FQNNGV. Here the CDR3 reads CASSFKSLAIYTGELFF. DNA for the CDR3: TGTGCCAGCAGCTTCAAGAGCCTAGCGATTTACACCGGGGAGCTGTTTTTT.

V and J are TRBV24-1 and TRBJ1-5; a possible D gene is TRBD1 (6 bases). V was pared by 6 bases and J by 3 bases, with 17 bases between. CDR1 and CDR2 from the germline V gene are KGHDR and SFDVKD. The CDR3 is 16 amino acids. In DNA form, the CDR3 reads TGTGCCACCAGTTCGGGACACGGGAGGGACAATCAGCCCCAGCATTTT. Its protein product is CATSSGHGRDNQPQHF.

The chain combines TRBV5-1 with TRBJ2-7; D is unclear. The CDR3 spans 14 residues. The V end was cut by 0 bases, the J end by 5 bases, with 12 bases between. The germline V gene encodes CDR1 SGHRS and CDR2 YFSETQ. CDR3 nucleotides: TGCGCCAGCAGCTTGGCAGGCCCCCCAGACGAGCAGTACTTC. It specifies CASSLAGPPDEQYF.

The chain has TRBV10-3 and TRBJ2-1, with 10 nucleotides matching TRBD1. The CDR3 is 17 residues long. Unmatched junction bases numbered 13, after V lost 5 bases and J lost 6 bases. The germline gives CDR1 ENHRY, CDR2 SYGVKD. CDR3 coding DNA: TGTGCCATCAGTCCCGGGACAGGGGTTGGGGCCCTCAATGAGCAGTTCTTC. It specifies CAISPGTGVGALNEQFF.

This chain uses TRBV5-1 with TRBJ2-7, with D possibly being TRBD1 (5 bases). Deletions cut 0 bases from V and 1 base from J, with 8 bases between. The CDR3 extends over 14 amino acids. Germline V CDR1 and CDR2: SGHRS, YFSETQ. CDR3 region: CASSLGQSSYEQYF. DNA of the CDR3: TGCGCCAGCAGCTTGGGACAGTCATCCTACGAGCAGTACTTC.

In this sample, this clone turned up once. This sequence joins TRBV10-3 and TRBJ2-7, with 9 bases aligning to TRBD1. The germline gives CDR1 ENHRY, CDR2 SYGVKD. V was pared by 4 bases and J by 2 bases, with 3 bases of the junction left unmatched. This CDR3 comprises 14 residues. CDR3 in amino acids: CAISGQGGTYEQYF. DNA for the CDR3: TGTGCCATCAGTGGACAGGGGGGGACCTACGAGCAGTACTTC.

In its sample, this clone was seen many times. The chain joins TRBV15 to TRBJ2-1, with TRBD1 as a possible D gene (6 bases). Germline CDR1 LNHNV, CDR2 YYDKDF (reference sequence). Trimming removed 2 bases at V and 8 bases at J, with 16 bases between. The CDR3 totals 15 residues. This chain's CDR3 is CATSRYEGVGDEQFF. The CDR3, as DNA: TGTGCCACCAGCAGATACGAGGGGGTAGGCGATGAGCAGTTCTTC. Using reference TRBV15 and TRBJ2-1 for the parts outside the CDR3, the full variable domain is DAMVIQNPRYQVTQFGKPVTLSCSQTLNHNVMYWYQQKSSQAPKLLFHYYDKDFNNEADTPDNFQSRRPNTSFCFLDIRSPGLGDTAMYLCATSRYEGVGDEQFFGPGTRLTVL.

The rearrangement uses TRBV3-1 (or the pseudogene TRBV3-2) and TRBJ1-2; no clear D. CDR3 length: 13 residues. Per germline, CDR1 LGHDT and CDR2 YNNKEL (reference sequence). V was shortened by 3 bases and J by 0 bases, with 5 bases between the two germline ends. The CDR3 loop is CASSQDSNYGYTF. CDR3 in DNA: TGTGCCAGCAGCCAGGACTCTAACTATGGCTACACCTTC.

This sequence joins TRBV29-1 and TRBJ2-3; D perhaps matches TRBD1 (6 bases). The CDR3 has 12 residues. Germline-derived CDR1 and CDR2 are SQVTM and ANQGSEA. V lost 4 bases, J lost 4 bases, and 9 bases lay in between. The CDR3, as DNA: TGCAGCGTTGTTGAGGGGGCAGATACGCAGTATTTT. It is translated as CSVVEGADTQYF.

This chain links TRBV6-5 with TRBJ2-1, with 10 bases fitting TRBD1. This CDR3 is 15 amino acids long. With V trimmed by 6 bases and J by 4 bases, 6 bases remained unmatched. Germline V lookup: CDR1 MNHEY, CDR2 SVGAGI. CDR3 residues: CASRDGTGDYNEQFF. The CDR3 region has the DNA TGTGCCAGCAGGGACGGGACAGGGGATTACAATGAGCAGTTCTTC.

The chain employs TRBV30 and TRBJ1-5; the match to TRBD1 covers 10 bases. Looked up from germline, CDR1 is GTSNPN and CDR2 is SVGIG (reference sequence). With V trimmed by 0 bases and J by 9 bases, 8 bases remained unmatched. The CDR3 contains 15 residues. The CDR3 here is CAWSVLGQGLRPQHF. Here the CDR3 DNA reads TGTGCCTGGAGTGTACTGGGACAGGGGCTTAGGCCCCAGCATTTT. Variable domain in full (rest from reference TRBV30 and TRBJ1-5): SQTIHQWPATLVQPVGSPLSLECTVEGTSNPNLYWYRQAAGRGLQLLFYSVGIGQISSEVPQNLSASRPQDRQFILSSKKLLLSDSGFYLCAWSVLGQGLRPQHFGDGTRLSIL.

This clone was seen more than once but under ten times. This chain uses TRBV5-1 with TRBJ2-7; no definite D call. This CDR3 is 13 amino acids long. With 1 base removed from V and 0 bases from J, the gap between germline ends came to 5 bases. Germline values: CDR1 SGHRS, CDR2 YFSETQ. CDR3 amino acids: CASSLTASYEQYF. The CDR3, as DNA: TGCGCCAGCAGCTTGACAGCCTCCTACGAGCAGTACTTC.

The chain uses TRBV5-5 and TRBJ1-5; D may be TRBD1 (5 bases). The CDR3 is 15 amino acids. V was clipped by 0 bases and J by 4 bases, with 11 bases between them. Germline CDR1 is SGHKS and CDR2 is YYEKEE (reference sequence). In nucleotides, the CDR3 is TGTGCCAGCAGCTTGGGACAGCTAGTTAATCAGCCCCAGCATTTT. Protein: CASSLGQLVNQPQHF.

This clone occurred a few times. The J gene is TRBJ2-7, the V gene TRBV2; D perhaps matches TRBD2 (6 bases). V was trimmed by 6 bases and J by 0 bases, leaving 9 bases between them. The CDR3 has 13 amino acids. CDR1 is SNHLY and CDR2 is FYNNEI in the germline V gene. The CDR3 sequence: CASRGGSSYEQYF. The CDR3 region has the DNA TGTGCCAGCAGGGGGGGTAGCTCCTACGAGCAGTACTTC. Filled out from reference TRBV2 and TRBJ2-7, the complete variable domain reads EPEVTQTPSHQVTQMGQEVILRCVPISNHLYFYWYRQILGQKVEFLVSFYNNEISEKSEIFDDQFSVERPDGSNFTLKIRSTKLEDSAMYFCASRGGSSYEQYFGPGTRLTVT.

The V call is TRBV25-1, the J call TRBJ2-5; no clear D gene. The CDR3 covers 11 residues. The germline V gene has CDR1 MGHDK and CDR2 SYGVNS. Trimming shortened V by 5 bases and J by 4 bases, and 5 bases separated the two germline ends. CDR3 bases: TGTGCCAGCAGTCCCTCAGAGACCCAGTACTTC. Translating it yields CASSPSETQYF.

The genes are TRBV27 and TRBJ2-7; the match to TRBD2 covers 7 bases. Germline V gives CDR1 MNHEY, CDR2 SMNVEV (reference sequence). The length of the CDR3 is 15 residues. V shed 3 bases and J 6 bases; nucleotides not matched to a gene: 11. CDR3 nucleotides: TGTGCCAGCAGTTTCTTGGGGGGGAACACCCGCGAGCAGTACTTC. Amino acids: CASSFLGGNTREQYF.

The J gene is TRBJ2-1, the V gene TRBV5-1; TRBD2 is a possible D gene (5 bases). Looked up from germline, CDR1 is SGHRS and CDR2 is YFSETQ. The CDR3 consists of 17 residues. V shed 2 bases and J shed 0 bases, with 15 bases lying between them. CDR3 in amino acids: CASSLAWGASSYNEQFF. DNA of the CDR3: TGCGCCAGCAGCTTAGCATGGGGAGCGAGCTCCTACAATGAGCAGTTCTTC.

V usage is TRBV18 and J usage is TRBJ1-1, with TRBD1 matching 9 bases. With V trimmed by 0 bases and J by 0 bases, 8 bases remained unmatched. The CDR3 loop spans 18 amino acids. Germline values: CDR1 KGHSH, CDR2 LQKENI. The CDR3 nucleotides are TGTGCCAGCTCACCACCCCACGGGACAGGGCGCATGAACACTGAAGCTTTCTTT. It codes for CASSPPHGTGRMNTEAFF.

The chain recombines TRBV5-4 with TRBJ2-1; 11 positions agree with TRBD2. CDR1 is SGHNT and CDR2 is YYREEE in the germline V gene (reference sequence). J lost 0 bases, V lost 2 bases, and 10 bases had no gene match. The CDR3 has 19 residues. The CDR3 reads CASSLPGLAAMSSYNEQFF. For the CDR3, the DNA is TGTGCCAGCAGCTTACCGGGACTAGCGGCTATGAGCTCCTACAATGAGCAGTTCTTC.

The V call is TRBV12-5, the J call TRBJ1-2; D is uncertain. The CDR3 extends over 13 amino acids. Germline CDR1 and CDR2: LGHNT and FRNRAP. Trimming left V 0 bases short and J 8 bases short, with 10 bases between. The CDR3 sequence: CASGLVLGRGYTF. CDR3 sequence (DNA): TGTGCTAGTGGTTTGGTATTGGGGAGAGGCTACACCTTC.

V gene TRBV6-2 or TRBV6-3 combines with J gene TRBJ1-6; D ambiguous. V gave up 4 bases and J gave up 2 bases, with 3 bases separating them. The germline V gene encodes CDR1 MNHEY and CDR2 SVGEGT. The CDR3 loop spans 13 amino acids. CDR3 sequence (DNA): TGTGCCAGCAGTTTAACCTATAATTCACCCCTCCACTTT. Protein sequence: CASSLTYNSPLHF.

The V call is TRBV5-5, the J call TRBJ1-5; perhaps TRBD1 as D (6 bases). The CDR3 is 15 amino acids. Germline V gene sequence: CDR1 SGHKS, CDR2 YYEKEE (reference sequence). V was shortened by 3 bases and J by 7 bases, with 17 bases between the two germline ends. DNA of the CDR3: TGTGCCAGCAGCTACTTCGACAGGCTCAACCAGCCCCAGCATTTT. Residues: CASSYFDRLNQPQHF.

The V and J genes are TRBV9 and TRBJ2-1, with D perhaps TRBD1 (5 bases). Trimming stripped 0 bases from V and 4 bases from J, with 11 bases between. The CDR3 is 15 amino acids. CDR1 SGDLS and CDR2 YYNGEE come from the germline V gene. CDR3 amino acids: CASSVDKTVYNEQFF. The CDR3 DNA follows: TGTGCCAGCAGCGTAGATAAGACAGTATACAATGAGCAGTTCTTC.

The chain carries TRBV7-8 and TRBJ2-2; tentative D call: TRBD2 (6 bases). There are 17 residues in the CDR3. The germline V gene has CDR1 SGHVS and CDR2 FQNEAQ. V lost 2 bases, J lost 4 bases, and 17 bases lay in between. CDR3 in amino acids: CASSLNAPGLFTGELFF. DNA for the CDR3: TGTGCCAGCAGCTTAAATGCCCCGGGACTCTTCACCGGGGAGCTGTTTTTT.

The J gene is TRBJ1-4, the V gene TRBV10-3, with a weak D call TRBD1 (5 bases). The CDR3 has 15 residues. The germline gives CDR1 ENHRY, CDR2 SYGVKD. V was trimmed by 2 bases and J by 3 bases, leaving 10 bases between them. The CDR3 reads CAISEGGLSNEKLFF. CDR3 sequence (DNA): TGTGCCATCAGTGAGGGGGGACTATCTAATGAAAAACTGTTTTTT.

The J gene is TRBJ2-5, the V gene TRBV5-1, with a weak D call TRBD2 (5 bases). Looked up from germline, CDR1 is SGHRS and CDR2 is YFSETQ. V lost 7 bases and J lost 4, with 14 bases in between. The CDR3 sequence is 13 residues long. CDR3 protein: CASGRGGGETQYF. The CDR3 DNA reads as TGCGCCAGCGGCAGAGGAGGCGGAGAGACCCAGTACTTC.

The chain is built from TRBV28 and TRBJ1-3; D remains unclear. V lost 3 bases and J 0 bases, leaving 9 bases between the germline ends. The germline CDR1 and CDR2 sequences are MDHEN and SYDVKM. The CDR3 consists of 15 residues. The CDR3, as DNA: TGTGCCAGCAGTTTTTTAGCAAGCTCTGGAAACACCATATATTTT. Protein product: CASSFLASSGNTIYF.

This sequence joins TRBV20-1 and TRBJ2-7, with 8 bases lining up with TRBD2. J was trimmed by 4 bases and V by 3 bases; bases with no gene match: 5. The germline V gene encodes CDR1 DFQATT and CDR2 SNEGSKA (reference sequence). This CDR3 has 13 amino acids. The CDR3 DNA reads as TGCAGTGCTAGTATCGGGAGGGTATACGAGCAGTACTTC. Translated: CSASIGRVYEQYF.

The V call is TRBV7-2, the J call TRBJ2-3; 9 nucleotides match TRBD1. This CDR3 contains 14 residues. J gave up 4 bases and V 3 bases, and 2 bases lay outside the gene matches. Germline V gene data show CDR1 as SGHTA and CDR2 as FQGNSA. CDR3 amino acids: CASSLDRGSDTQYF. CDR3 nucleotide sequence: TGTGCCAGCAGCTTGGACAGGGGATCAGATACGCAGTATTTT. Supplemented by reference TRBV7-2 and TRBJ2-3, the full variable domain reads GAGVSQSPSNKVTEKGKDVELRCDPISGHTALYWYRQSLGQGLEFLIYFQGNSAPDKSGLPSDRFSAERTGGSVSTLTIQRTQQEDSAVYLCASSLDRGSDTQYFGPGTRLTVL.

The gene calls are TRBV19 and TRBJ1-4; 9 nucleotides agree with TRBD1. The J segment lost 8 bases and the V segment lost 8 bases, leaving 9 bases of the junction unmatched. Germline loops: CDR1 LNHDA, CDR2 SQIVND (reference sequence). The CDR3 is 14 residues long. CDR3 in DNA: TGTGCCAGTCAAATGGGCGACAGGGGGGAAAAACTGTTTTTT. Its protein is CASQMGDRGEKLFF.